A single sample gave rise to the 30 T cell receptor beta chains below, sequenced in a study of blood T cells in healthy people across ages. Then a second PCR, running roughly 7 to 11 cycles, was carried out with a sample-barcoded 5' primer and a J-beta primer mix. TCRdb processed the 5' RACE reads anew with MiXCR; each CDR3 protein has one entry. The repertoire includes approximately 800,000 distinct CDR3 sequences, just under 25% of them detected once, and under 4.5% sits in the top ten. This sample also appeared in a second study, on T cells of mothers and their children.

The sequenced sample was blood. These receptors were taken from a boy younger than 18 in good health.

In this sample, this clonotype turned up many times. The V and J genes are TRBV5-1 and TRBJ2-3, with TRBD1 identical over 7 bases. This CDR3 is 15 amino acids long. The junction had 5 bases not matched to a gene; V was cut back by 4 bases and J by 0 bases. In germline, CDR1 is SGHRS, CDR2 YFSETQ. The CDR3 nucleotides read TGCGCCAGCAGCATCCGGGACAGCAGCACAGATACGCAGTATTTT. It encodes CASSIRDSSTDTQYF.

This clonotype was detected once. The chain carries TRBV28 and TRBJ2-4; D is undetermined. Germline assignment: CDR1 MDHEN and CDR2 SYDVKM. Trimming cost V 4 bases and J 0 bases, with 10 bases left between them. The CDR3 consists of 15 residues. Here the CDR3 DNA reads TGTGCCAGCAGTTCACAACTGTTAGCCAAAAACATTCAGTACTTC. This encodes CASSSQLLAKNIQYF.

The chain is built from TRBV18 and TRBJ2-3, with 9 bases that match TRBD2. The CDR3 sequence is 13 residues long. V shed 3 bases, J shed 15 bases, and the junction held 10 bases outside the gene matches. Germline V gene sequence: CDR1 KGHSH, CDR2 LQKENI. CDR3 DNA: TGTGCCAGCTCACCCCCTCGACTAGCGGACGTTTATTTT. This translates into CASSPPRLADVYF.

This clonotype was seen only once. The V gene is TRBV6-5, the J gene TRBJ1-6; D is unclear. Trimming took off 6 bases at V and 6 bases at J, with 12 bases between the two ends. CDR1 is MNHEY, CDR2 SVGAGI, per germline. The length of the CDR3 is 14 residues. CDR3 DNA sequence: TGTGCCAGCAGACCCGGGATAGCTAATTCACCCCTCCACTTT. Amino acids: CASRPGIANSPLHF.

V usage is TRBV7-2 and J usage is TRBJ2-7; no firm D call. V was clipped by 3 bases and J by 5 bases, with 14 bases between them. The V gene's germline CDR1 is SGHTA and CDR2 FQGNSA. The CDR3 has 14 amino acids. The CDR3 sequence: CASSLEWSFNEQYF. DNA of the CDR3: TGTGCCAGCAGCTTGGAATGGTCCTTTAACGAGCAGTACTTC.

This chain joins TRBV12-3 or TRBV12-4 and TRBJ2-7; 7 nucleotides align to TRBD1. With V trimmed by 6 bases and J by 0 bases, 11 bases remained unmatched. This CDR3 spans 16 amino acids. CDR3 loop: CASSQRDSILSYEQYF. The DNA of the CDR3 is TGTGCCAGCAGCCAGAGGGACAGTATTCTCTCCTACGAGCAGTACTTC.

V is TRBV7-2 and J is TRBJ2-5; D is unclear. This CDR3 has 14 amino acids. Germline assignment: CDR1 SGHTA and CDR2 FQGNSA. V lost 7 bases and J lost 5, with 17 bases in between. CDR3 loop: CASIPEWVSETQYF. The CDR3 bases are TGTGCCAGCATCCCGGAATGGGTGTCTGAGACCCAGTACTTC.

This clonotype was detected a few times. The chain joins TRBV27 to TRBJ2-5; TRBD1 agrees at 8 bases. The closer fit of TRBJ2-7 to the DNA end suggests the J call may be wrong. Germline CDR1 is MNHEY and CDR2 is SMNVEV (reference sequence). This CDR3 contains 15 residues. The CDR3 loop is CASSFGQGLSYEQYF. In DNA, the CDR3 is TGTGCCAGCAGTTTTGGACAGGGATTGTCCTACGAGCAGTACTTC.

There are a few counts of this clonotype. The CDR3 nucleotides are TGTGCCAGCAGTTCGCCCCTTACAGGGGGAAAGACTAGCGGGACTCACTCCTACAATGAGCAGTTCTTC. As protein: CASSSPLTGGKTSGTHSYNEQFF. The V call is TRBV28, the J call TRBJ2-1, with 11 bases identical to TRBD2. This CDR3 region has 23 residues. V shed 4 bases, J shed 0 bases, and the junction held 23 bases outside the gene matches. CDR1 is MDHEN and CDR2 is SYDVKM in the germline V gene.

The J gene is TRBJ1-1, the V gene TRBV29-1; tentatively, D is TRBD1 (5 bases). CDR1 and CDR2 from the germline V gene are SQVTM and ANQGSEA. V lost 7 bases and J lost 0, with 21 bases in between. The length of the CDR3 is 16 residues. The CDR3, as DNA: TGCAGCGCCGCCGGGGGGGTTTCCAGTTTGAACACTGAAGCTTTCTTT. It specifies CSAAGGVSSLNTEAFF.

This chain joins TRBV3-1 and TRBJ2-5; unclear D gene. This CDR3 spans 13 amino acids. The germline V gene has CDR1 LGHDT and CDR2 YNNKEL (reference sequence). V gave up 5 bases and J gave up 3 bases, with 10 bases separating them. CDR3 DNA sequence: TGTGCCAGCAGCTACGGGTCAGAAGAGACCCAGTACTTC. Translation gives CASSYGSEETQYF.

The table lists this clonotype with many counts. The chain joins TRBV6-5 to TRBJ2-7; TRBD2 aligns across 7 bases. This CDR3 is 14 amino acids long. The germline CDR1 and CDR2 sequences are MNHEY and SVGAGI. Trimming cost V 5 bases and J 0 bases; bases outside gene matches: 4. CDR3 in DNA: TGTGCCAGCAGTCCCGGGACTAACTCCTACGAGCAGTACTTC. Protein: CASSPGTNSYEQYF.

The chain links TRBV7-6 to TRBJ1-2; TRBD1 matches 8 bases. V shed 6 bases, J shed 8 bases, and the junction held 8 bases outside the gene matches. This CDR3 has 13 residues. CDR1 is SGHVS and CDR2 is FNYEAQ in the germline V gene. The DNA of the CDR3 is TGTGCCAGCAGTCCCAGGGGGCGCGGGGGCTACACCTTC. Encoded protein: CASSPRGRGGYTF.

This clonotype was found a few times. The V gene is TRBV7-9, the J gene TRBJ2-1; D ambiguous. V was shortened by 2 bases and J by 8 bases, with 7 bases between the two germline ends. Germline V gives CDR1 SEHNR, CDR2 FQNEAQ (reference sequence). There are 12 residues in the CDR3. The CDR3 region is CASSLNRDEQFF. DNA of the CDR3: TGTGCCAGCAGCTTAAACCGAGATGAGCAGTTCTTC.

This chain uses TRBV7-8 with TRBJ2-7; 8 bases match TRBD1. After removal of 5 bases from V and 3 bases from J, the junction contained 6 bases not matched to a gene. Germline V gives CDR1 SGHVS, CDR2 FQNEAQ. The CDR3 length is 14 residues. The CDR3 loop reads CASSVGQENYEQYF. CDR3 in DNA: TGTGCCAGCAGCGTGGGACAGGAGAACTACGAGCAGTACTTC.

The chain carries TRBV20-1 and TRBJ1-4; 7 bases are a match to TRBD1. The CDR3 runs 12 residues. V lost 3 bases and J lost 7; bases outside the gene matches: 2. CDR1 and CDR2 (germline): DFQATT, SNEGSKA (reference sequence). The CDR3 loop reads CSARTGFEKLFF. CDR3 DNA: TGCAGTGCTAGGACAGGGTTTGAAAAACTGTTTTTT.

The rearrangement joins TRBV2 to TRBJ2-2; unclear D gene. CDR3 length: 15 amino acids. CDR1 and CDR2 from the germline V gene are SNHLY and FYNNEI. The V gene lost 1 base and the J gene lost 2 bases, with 8 bases spanning the gap. CDR3 protein: CASSEVWHNTGELFF. CDR3 DNA: TGTGCCAGCAGTGAAGTTTGGCACAACACCGGGGAGCTGTTTTTT.

The V call is TRBV28, the J call TRBJ2-3; a weak D match, TRBD1 (6 bases). The CDR3 has 14 residues. With 7 bases removed from V and 1 base from J, the gap between germline ends came to 12 bases. CDR1 and CDR2 (germline): MDHEN, SYDVKM. CDR3 coding DNA: TGTGCCAGCATGGGGGCGAGGGGCACAGATACGCAGTATTTT. It specifies CASMGARGTDTQYF.

The chain links TRBV4-1 to TRBJ2-1; D remains unclear. Germline V lookup: CDR1 MGHRA, CDR2 YSYEKL. This CDR3 is built from 14 residues. Trimming took 2 bases from V and 5 from J, leaving 10 bases between them. CDR3 residues: CASSQPLAHNEQFF. CDR3 bases: TGCGCCAGCAGCCAACCGTTGGCCCACAATGAGCAGTTCTTC.

This clonotype was picked up a small number of times. CDR3 nucleotide sequence: TGCAGCGCCGGACAGGAGGGTGGGCTGTTTTTT. It translates to CSAGQEGGLFF. The chain combines TRBV29-1 with TRBJ2-2; the D gene is possibly TRBD1 (7 bases). Trimming pared 7 bases from V and 13 bases from J, leaving 16 bases between. Germline lookup yields CDR1 SQVTM and CDR2 ANQGSEA. CDR3 size: 11 residues.

This clonotype was observed a single time. The J gene is TRBJ2-5, the V gene TRBV20-1, with 13 bases fitting TRBD2. Germline trimming cut 4 bases from V and 9 bases from J; bases unmatched to any gene: 8. The length of the CDR3 is 14 residues. Germline assignment: CDR1 DFQATT and CDR2 SNEGSKA (reference sequence). CDR3 residues: CSATGLAGREAQYF. DNA for the CDR3: TGCAGTGCTACGGGACTAGCGGGACGGGAGGCCCAGTACTTC.

This clonotype has only a few counts. CDR3 region: CASSRVGREPGQNEQFF. The CDR3 DNA sequence: TGTGCCAGCAGCCGGGTGGGTCGGGAACCAGGTCAGAATGAGCAGTTCTTC. This chain connects TRBV5-4 to TRBJ2-1, with D maybe TRBD2 (5 bases). This CDR3 comprises 17 residues. V was clipped by 4 bases and J by 7 bases, with 24 bases between them. Germline values: CDR1 SGHNT, CDR2 YYREEE (reference sequence).

This clonotype has only a few counts. The chain recombines TRBV18 with TRBJ2-2, with 7 bases lining up with TRBD1. The V and J ends lost 6 bases and 0 bases, in that order; junction bases with no gene match: 19. The CDR3 contains 20 residues. The germline V gene has CDR1 KGHSH and CDR2 LQKENI. The DNA of the CDR3 is TGTGCCAGCTCTCAGACAGGGACCAAGGACGCCCTAGCGAACACCGGGGAGCTGTTTTTT. It codes for CASSQTGTKDALANTGELFF.

The chain carries TRBV12-3 or TRBV12-4 and TRBJ1-5; D is unclear. This CDR3 spans 17 amino acids. V dropped 2 bases and J dropped 7 bases, with 21 bases sitting between them. CDR3 amino acids: CASSLKRGRRRIQPQHF. CDR3 nucleotide sequence: TGTGCCAGCAGTTTAAAGCGTGGTCGACGTCGAATACAGCCCCAGCATTTT.

This clonotype appeared a few times. In DNA, the CDR3 is TGTGCCAGCAGCCACGCGGGGGACTACGAGCAGTACTTC. It is translated as CASSHAGDYEQYF. The chain employs TRBV7-9 and TRBJ2-7; 7 nucleotides line up with TRBD2. The germline gives CDR1 SEHNR, CDR2 FQNEAQ (reference sequence). The V and J ends lost 5 bases and 3 bases, in that order; junction bases with no gene match: 4. The CDR3 extends over 13 amino acids.

The chain has TRBV4-3 and TRBJ2-7; 10 bases are shared with TRBD2. This CDR3 has 17 residues. From germline, CDR1 is LGHNA and CDR2 YSLEER. Unmatched junction bases numbered 5, after V lost 0 bases and J lost 0 bases. This CDR3 reads CASSQDRASGSSYEQYF. In DNA, the CDR3 is TGCGCCAGCAGCCAAGATAGGGCTAGCGGGAGCTCCTACGAGCAGTACTTC.

The J gene is TRBJ2-7, the V gene TRBV12-3 or TRBV12-4, with D unclear. The CDR3 is made up of 13 amino acids. V was clipped by 7 bases and J by 6 bases, with 16 bases between them. The CDR3 DNA is TGTGCCAGCACCGAACGGGCAGCCGGCGAGCAGTACTTC. This gives the protein CASTERAAGEQYF.

V gene TRBV29-1 combines with J gene TRBJ2-3, with 7 bases fitting TRBD2. Looked up from germline, CDR1 is SQVTM and CDR2 is ANQGSEA. The CDR3 totals 13 residues. V lost 7 bases, J lost 5 bases, and 9 bases stayed unmatched. CDR3 residues: CSAGLELKDTQYF. For the CDR3, the DNA is TGCAGCGCCGGACTAGAATTAAAAGATACGCAGTATTTT.

The CDR3 loop reads CASSHELVTDTQYF. CDR3 coding DNA: TGCGCCAGCAGCCACGAACTAGTCACAGATACGCAGTATTTT. The V and J genes are TRBV4-1 and TRBJ2-3; tentatively, D is TRBD2 (5 bases). In germline, CDR1 is MGHRA, CDR2 YSYEKL. This CDR3 is built from 14 residues. Trimming removed 3 bases at V and 2 bases at J, with 9 bases between.

The rearrangement joins TRBV7-8 to TRBJ2-6; 9 nucleotides align to TRBD1. Per the germline V gene, CDR1 is SGHVS and CDR2 is FQNEAQ. Germline trimming cut 5 bases from V and 3 bases from J; bases unmatched to any gene: 14. The CDR3 has 19 amino acids. The CDR3 sequence: CASSPGTGTAVFGANVLTF. The CDR3 DNA reads as TGTGCCAGCAGCCCCGGGACAGGGACGGCCGTCTTTGGGGCCAACGTCCTGACTTTC.